This T cell receptor (beta chain) comes out of a study of monozygotic twins with inflammatory bowel disease. General observations from the study: Variability may have been added to patient repertoires by differing immunosuppressive treatments.

TCRdb re-analyzed the 5' RACE reads; it lists each CDR3 protein once, without DNA. The sample includes 300,000 to 350,000 distinct CDR3 sequences. This CDR3 has 14 residues. Germline V CDR1 and CDR2: DFQATT, SNEGSKA (reference sequence). With respect to this clonotype: The antigen remains undetermined.

The sequencing sample was made of blood. This sequence originates from a human donor with ulcerative colitis or Crohn's disease, or a healthy co-twin of an affected twin (not recorded which). The chain joins TRBV20-1 to TRBJ2-1. CDR3 in amino acids: CSARGFLNYNEQFF.